This T cell receptor (beta chain) was sequenced in a study of identical twins. Study observations and caveats: It was possible that invariant MAIT and iNKT cells partly confounded the zero-insertion analyses. Reduced insertions were recorded for abundant cord blood beta clonotypes, with no such pattern in memory repertoires.

Healthy Caucasians made up all donors. Germline loops: CDR1 SGDLS, CDR2 YYNGEE. Trimming cost V 0 bases and J 2 bases, with 16 bases left between them. This CDR3 is built from 17 residues. A single record per CDR3 protein comes from TCRdb applying MiXCR to the 5' RACE reads. The sample includes about 450,000 distinct CDR3 sequences, about 18% seen only once; the top ten take approximately 12%. The table lists this clonotype with many counts. The target antigen is unknown. Input material: naive T cells sorted from blood. The sequence was collected from a man aged 50 to 60 in good health. This chain joins TRBV9 and TRBJ2-3, with D perhaps assigned TRBD1 or TRBD2 (7 bases each). The CDR3, as DNA: TGTGCCAGCAGCGTAGTGGGGCGGGGGACAGACACAGATACGCAGTATTTT. Amino acid sequence: CASSVVGRGTDTDTQYF.